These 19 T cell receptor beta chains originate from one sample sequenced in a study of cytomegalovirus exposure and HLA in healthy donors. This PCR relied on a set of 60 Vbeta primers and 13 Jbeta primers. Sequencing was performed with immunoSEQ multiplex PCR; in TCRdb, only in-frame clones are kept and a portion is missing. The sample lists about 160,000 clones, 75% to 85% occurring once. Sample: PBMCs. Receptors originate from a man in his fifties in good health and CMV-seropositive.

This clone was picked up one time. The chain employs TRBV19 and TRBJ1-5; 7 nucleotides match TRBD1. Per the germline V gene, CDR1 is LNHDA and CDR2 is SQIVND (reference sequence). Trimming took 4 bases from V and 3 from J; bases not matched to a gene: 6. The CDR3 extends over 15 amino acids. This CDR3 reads CASSRTDRDNQPQHF. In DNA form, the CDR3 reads TGTGCCAGTAGTAGGACCGACAGGGACAATCAGCCCCAGCATTTT.

The CDR3 nucleotides read TGTGCCAGCAGAGGACAGGGGGCGCCGGTTGACTATGGCTACACCTTC. Its translation: CASRGQGAPVDYGYTF. This chain uses TRBV13 with TRBJ1-2, with 11 bases matching TRBD1. CDR3 length: 16 residues. From germline, CDR1 is PRHDT and CDR2 FYEKMQ (reference sequence). J lost 3 bases, V lost 6 bases, and 9 bases had no gene match.

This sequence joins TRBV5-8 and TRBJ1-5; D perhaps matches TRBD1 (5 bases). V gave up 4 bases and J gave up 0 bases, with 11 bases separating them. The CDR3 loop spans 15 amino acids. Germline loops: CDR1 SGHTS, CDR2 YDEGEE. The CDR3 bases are TGTGCCAGCAGCGTTCGACAGTTTAGCAATCAGCCCCAGCATTTT. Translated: CASSVRQFSNQPQHF.

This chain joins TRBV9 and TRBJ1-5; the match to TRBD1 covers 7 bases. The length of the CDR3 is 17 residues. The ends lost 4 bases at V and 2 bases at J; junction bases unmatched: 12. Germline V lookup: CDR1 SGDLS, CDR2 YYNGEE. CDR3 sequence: CASSTGPEGQGNQPQHF. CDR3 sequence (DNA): TGTGCCAGCAGCACAGGCCCCGAAGGACAGGGCAATCAGCCCCAGCATTTT.

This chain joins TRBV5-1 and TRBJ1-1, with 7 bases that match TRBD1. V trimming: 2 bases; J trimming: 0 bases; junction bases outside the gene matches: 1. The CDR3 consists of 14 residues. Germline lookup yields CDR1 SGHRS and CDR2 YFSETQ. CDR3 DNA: TGCGCCAGCAGCTTACAGGGGATGAACACTGAAGCTTTCTTT. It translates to CASSLQGMNTEAFF.

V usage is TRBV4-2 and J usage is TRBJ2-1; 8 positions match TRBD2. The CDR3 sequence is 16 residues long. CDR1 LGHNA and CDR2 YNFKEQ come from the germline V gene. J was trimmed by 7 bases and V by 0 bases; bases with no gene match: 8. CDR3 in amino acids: CASSQELSGRRNEQFF. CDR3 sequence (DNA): TGTGCCAGCAGCCAAGAGCTCAGCGGGAGAAGGAATGAGCAGTTCTTC.

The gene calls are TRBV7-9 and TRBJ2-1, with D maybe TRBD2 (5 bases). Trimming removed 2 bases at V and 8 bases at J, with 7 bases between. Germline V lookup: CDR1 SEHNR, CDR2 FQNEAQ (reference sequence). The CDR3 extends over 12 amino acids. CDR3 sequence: CASSLTGYEQFF. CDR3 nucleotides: TGTGCCAGCAGCTTAACGGGGTATGAGCAGTTCTTC.

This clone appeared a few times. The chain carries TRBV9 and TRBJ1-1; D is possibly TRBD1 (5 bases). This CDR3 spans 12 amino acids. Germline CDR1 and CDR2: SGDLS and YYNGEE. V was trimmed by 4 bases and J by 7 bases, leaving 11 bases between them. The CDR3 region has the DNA TGTGCCAGCAGCCCTGGGGCGGATGAAGCTTTCTTT. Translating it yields CASSPGADEAFF. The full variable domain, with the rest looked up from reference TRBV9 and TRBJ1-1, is DSGVTQTPKHLITATGQRVTLRCSPRSGDLSVYWYQQSLDQGLQFLIQYYNGEERAKGNILERFSAQQFPDLHSELNLSSLELGDSALYFCASSPGADEAFFGQGTRLTVV.

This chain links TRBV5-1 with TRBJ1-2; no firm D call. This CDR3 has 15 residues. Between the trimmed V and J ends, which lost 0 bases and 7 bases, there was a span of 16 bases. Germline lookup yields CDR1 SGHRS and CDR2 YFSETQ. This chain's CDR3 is CASSLEGGPWTGYTF. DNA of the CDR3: TGCGCCAGCAGCTTGGAAGGAGGCCCTTGGACTGGCTACACCTTC.

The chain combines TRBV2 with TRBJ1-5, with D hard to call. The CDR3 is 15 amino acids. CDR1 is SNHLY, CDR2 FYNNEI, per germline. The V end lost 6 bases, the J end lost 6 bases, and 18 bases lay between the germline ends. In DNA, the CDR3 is TGTGCCAGCAGGGCCTGGGAGGGCAAGGGTCAGCCCCAGCATTTT. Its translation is CASRAWEGKGQPQHF.

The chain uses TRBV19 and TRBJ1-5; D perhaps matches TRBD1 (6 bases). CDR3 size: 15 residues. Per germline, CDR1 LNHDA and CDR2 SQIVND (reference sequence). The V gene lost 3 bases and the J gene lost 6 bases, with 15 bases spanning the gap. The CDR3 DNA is TGTGCCAGTAGTATGGGCAGGGGATTTAGTCAGCCCCAGCATTTT. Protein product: CASSMGRGFSQPQHF.

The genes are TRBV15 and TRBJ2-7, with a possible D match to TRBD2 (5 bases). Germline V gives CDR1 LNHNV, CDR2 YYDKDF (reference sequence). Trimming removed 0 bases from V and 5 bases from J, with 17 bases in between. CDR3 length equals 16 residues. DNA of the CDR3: TGTGCCACCAGCAGAGATCAGATAGGGAGCTTTCACGAGCAGTACTTC. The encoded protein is CATSRDQIGSFHEQYF.

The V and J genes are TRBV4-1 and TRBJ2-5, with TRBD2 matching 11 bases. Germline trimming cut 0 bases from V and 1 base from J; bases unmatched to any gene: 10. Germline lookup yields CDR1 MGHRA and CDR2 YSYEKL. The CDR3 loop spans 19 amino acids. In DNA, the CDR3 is TGCGCCAGCAGCCAAGATTGGAATTCGGGACTAGCGGTCCAAGAGACCCAGTACTTC. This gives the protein CASSQDWNSGLAVQETQYF.

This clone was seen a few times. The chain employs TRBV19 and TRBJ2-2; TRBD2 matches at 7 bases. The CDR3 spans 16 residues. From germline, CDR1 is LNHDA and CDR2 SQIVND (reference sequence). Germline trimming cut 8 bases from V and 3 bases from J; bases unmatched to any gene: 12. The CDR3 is CASRYSPGRDTGELFF. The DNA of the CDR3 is TGTGCCAGTCGTTATTCTCCAGGGAGGGACACCGGGGAGCTGTTTTTT.

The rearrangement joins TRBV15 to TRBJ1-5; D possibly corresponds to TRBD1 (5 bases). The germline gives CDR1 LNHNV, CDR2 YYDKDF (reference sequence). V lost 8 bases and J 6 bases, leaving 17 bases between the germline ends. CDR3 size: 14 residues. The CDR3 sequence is CATSFGGNSQPQHF. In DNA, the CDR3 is TGTGCCACCTCTTTCGGGGGGAATAGTCAGCCCCAGCATTTT.

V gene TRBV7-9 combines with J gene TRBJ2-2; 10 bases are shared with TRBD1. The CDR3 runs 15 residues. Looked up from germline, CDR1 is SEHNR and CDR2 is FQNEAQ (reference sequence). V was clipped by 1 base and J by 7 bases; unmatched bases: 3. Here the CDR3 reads CASSLGGTGDGELFF. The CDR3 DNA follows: TGTGCCAGCAGCTTAGGAGGGACAGGGGACGGGGAGCTGTTTTTT.

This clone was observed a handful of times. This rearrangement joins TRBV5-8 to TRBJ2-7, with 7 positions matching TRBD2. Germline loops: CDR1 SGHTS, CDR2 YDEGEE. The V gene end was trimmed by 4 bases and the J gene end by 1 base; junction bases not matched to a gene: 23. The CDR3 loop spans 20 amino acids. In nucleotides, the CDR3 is TGTGCCAGCAGCCCTGGAGTGGGTGTGGATTACAAGGGAGGGTCCTACGAGCAGTACTTC. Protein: CASSPGVGVDYKGGSYEQYF.

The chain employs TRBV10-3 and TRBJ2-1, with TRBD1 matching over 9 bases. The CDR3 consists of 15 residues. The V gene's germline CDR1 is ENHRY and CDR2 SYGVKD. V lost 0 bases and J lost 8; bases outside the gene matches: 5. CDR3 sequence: CAISESGQGKDEQFF. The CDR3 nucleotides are TGTGCCATCAGTGAGTCGGGACAGGGAAAGGATGAGCAGTTCTTC.

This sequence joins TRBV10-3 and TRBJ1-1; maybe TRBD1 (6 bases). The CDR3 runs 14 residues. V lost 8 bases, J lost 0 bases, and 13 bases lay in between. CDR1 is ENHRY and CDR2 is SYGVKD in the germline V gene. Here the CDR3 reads CAIGVTGMNTEAFF. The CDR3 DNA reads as TGTGCCATCGGGGTTACAGGGATGAACACTGAAGCTTTCTTT.